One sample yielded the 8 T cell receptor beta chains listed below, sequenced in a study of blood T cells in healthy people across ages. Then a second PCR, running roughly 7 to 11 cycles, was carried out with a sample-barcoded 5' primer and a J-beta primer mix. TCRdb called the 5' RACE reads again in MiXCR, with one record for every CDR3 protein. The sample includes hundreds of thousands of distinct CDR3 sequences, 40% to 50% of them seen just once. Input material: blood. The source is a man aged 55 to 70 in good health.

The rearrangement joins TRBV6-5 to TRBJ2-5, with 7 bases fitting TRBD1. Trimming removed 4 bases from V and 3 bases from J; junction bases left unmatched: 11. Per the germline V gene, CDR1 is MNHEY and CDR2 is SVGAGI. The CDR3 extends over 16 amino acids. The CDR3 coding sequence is TGTGCCAGCAGTTTTACCGGCTCCGGGACAGAAGAGACCCAGTACTTC. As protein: CASSFTGSGTEETQYF.

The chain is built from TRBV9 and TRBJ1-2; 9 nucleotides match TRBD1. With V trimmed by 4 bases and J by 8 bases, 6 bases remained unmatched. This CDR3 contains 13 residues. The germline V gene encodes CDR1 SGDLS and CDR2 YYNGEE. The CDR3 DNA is TGTGCCAGCAGCCCACGGGACAGGGAAGGCTACACCTTC. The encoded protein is CASSPRDREGYTF.

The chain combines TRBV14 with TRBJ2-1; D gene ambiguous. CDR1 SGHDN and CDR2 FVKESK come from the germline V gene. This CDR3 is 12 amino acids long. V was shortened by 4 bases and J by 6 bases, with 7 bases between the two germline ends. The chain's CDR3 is CASSLYFNEQFF. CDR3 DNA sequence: TGTGCCAGCAGCCTATACTTCAATGAGCAGTTCTTC.

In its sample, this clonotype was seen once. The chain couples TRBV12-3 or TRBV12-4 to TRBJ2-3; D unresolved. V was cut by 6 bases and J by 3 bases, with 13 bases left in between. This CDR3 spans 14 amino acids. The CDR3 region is CASRLGRNTDTQYF. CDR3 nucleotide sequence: TGTGCCAGCAGGCTAGGACGGAATACAGATACGCAGTATTTT.

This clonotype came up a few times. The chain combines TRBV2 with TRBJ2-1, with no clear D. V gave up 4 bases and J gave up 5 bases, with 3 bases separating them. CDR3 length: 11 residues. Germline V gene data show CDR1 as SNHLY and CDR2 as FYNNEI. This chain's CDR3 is CASSVDNEQFF. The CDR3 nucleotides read TGTGCCAGCAGTGTGGACAATGAGCAGTTCTTC.

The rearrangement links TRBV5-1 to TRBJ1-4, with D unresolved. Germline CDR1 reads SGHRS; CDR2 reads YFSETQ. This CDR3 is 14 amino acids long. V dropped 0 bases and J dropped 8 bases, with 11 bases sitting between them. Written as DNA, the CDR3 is TGCGCCAGCAGCTTGGACGGCGGTAAAGAAAAACTGTTTTTT. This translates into CASSLDGGKEKLFF.

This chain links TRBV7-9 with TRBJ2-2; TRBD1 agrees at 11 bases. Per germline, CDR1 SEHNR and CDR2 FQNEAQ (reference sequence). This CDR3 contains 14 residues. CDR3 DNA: TGTGCTCTCATATGGGACAGGGGGACCGGGGAGCTGTTTTTT. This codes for CALIWDRGTGELFF.

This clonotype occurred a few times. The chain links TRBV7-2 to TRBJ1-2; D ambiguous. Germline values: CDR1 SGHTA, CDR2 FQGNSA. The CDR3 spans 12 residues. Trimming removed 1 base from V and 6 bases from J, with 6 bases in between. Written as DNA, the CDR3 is TGTGCCAGCAGCTTAGTGGTGGATGGCTACACCTTC. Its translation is CASSLVVDGYTF.